The 3 T cell receptor beta chains listed next were all sequenced from one sample in a study of CD8+CD57+ T cells in acquired aplastic anemia. Individuals selected for sequencing had exhibited CD8+CD57+ cell expansion on flow cytometry. Genomic DNA templated the TCR beta VDJ and CDR3 profiling. TCRdb re-analysed the reads in MiXCR, keeping a single row per CDR3 protein. The table lists some 180,000 distinct CDR3 sequences, about 60% of them singletons. Sequenced: sorted CD4+, CD8+, or CD8+CD57+ T cells (not recorded which) from PBMCs. All receptors come from a human donor with aplastic anemia.

This clonotype showed up just once. This rearrangement joins TRBV7-2 to TRBJ2-7; 7 positions agree with TRBD1. CDR3 size: 13 residues. CDR1 and CDR2 from the germline V gene are SGHTA and FQGNSA. Trimming removed 5 bases from V and 5 bases from J; junction bases left unmatched: 6. CDR3 protein: CASSPIGTDEQYF. The DNA for the CDR3 is TGTGCCAGCAGCCCGATTGGGACAGACGAGCAGTACTTC.

The chain is built from TRBV7-2 and TRBJ1-1; weak D call: TRBD1 (6 bases). Trimming took 1 base from V and 7 from J, leaving 13 bases between them. CDR1 is SGHTA, CDR2 FQGNSA, per germline. This CDR3 is 14 amino acids long. The CDR3 spells CASSLVPGGGEAFF. The CDR3 nucleotides read TGTGCCAGCAGCTTAGTACCGGGAGGGGGTGAAGCTTTCTTT.

This rearrangement joins TRBV25-1 to TRBJ2-7; 7 bases are a match to TRBD1. The CDR3 is 13 residues long. The germline V gene has CDR1 MGHDK and CDR2 SYGVNS. Trimming cost V 6 bases and J 2 bases; bases outside gene matches: 4. The CDR3 bases are TGTGCCAGCAGGGCCGGGACAGCCTACGAGCAGTACTTC. Amino acids: CASRAGTAYEQYF.